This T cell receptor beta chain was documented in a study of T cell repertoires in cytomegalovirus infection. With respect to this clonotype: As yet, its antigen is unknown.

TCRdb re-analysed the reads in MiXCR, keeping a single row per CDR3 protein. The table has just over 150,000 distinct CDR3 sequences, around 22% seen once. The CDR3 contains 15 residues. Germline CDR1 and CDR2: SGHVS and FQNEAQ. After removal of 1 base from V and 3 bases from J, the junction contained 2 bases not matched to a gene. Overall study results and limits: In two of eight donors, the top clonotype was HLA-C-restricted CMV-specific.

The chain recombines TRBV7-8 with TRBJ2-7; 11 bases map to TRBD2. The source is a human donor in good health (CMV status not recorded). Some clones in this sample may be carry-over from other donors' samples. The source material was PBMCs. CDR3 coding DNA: TGTGCCAGCAGCTTAGGGGGGACTAGCGGCTACGAGCAGTACTTC. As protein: CASSLGGTSGYEQYF.